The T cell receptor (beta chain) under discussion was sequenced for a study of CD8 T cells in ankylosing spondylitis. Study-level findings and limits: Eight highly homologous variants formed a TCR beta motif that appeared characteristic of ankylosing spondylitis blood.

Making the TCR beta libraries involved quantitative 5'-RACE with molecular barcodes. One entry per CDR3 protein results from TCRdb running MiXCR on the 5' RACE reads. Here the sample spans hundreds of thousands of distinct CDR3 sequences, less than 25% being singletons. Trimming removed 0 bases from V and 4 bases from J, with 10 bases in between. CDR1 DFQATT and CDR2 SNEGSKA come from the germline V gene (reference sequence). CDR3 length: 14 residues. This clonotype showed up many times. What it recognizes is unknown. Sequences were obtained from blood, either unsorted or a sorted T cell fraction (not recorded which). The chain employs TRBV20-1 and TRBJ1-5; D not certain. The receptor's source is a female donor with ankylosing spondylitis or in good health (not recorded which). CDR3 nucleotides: TGCAGTGCTAGAGATGGGCAGACTAATCAGCCCCAGCATTTT. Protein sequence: CSARDGQTNQPQHF.